This T cell receptor beta chain was documented in a study of OX40 agonist ivuxolimab in advanced cancers. Study details: In three patients, partial responses were observed, one with hepatocellular carcinoma and two with cutaneous melanoma.

Libraries were prepared by immunoSEQ multiplex PCR; TCRdb keeps only in-frame clonotypes and omits some of them. The repertoire holds 55,000 to 75,000 clones, with 75% to 90% as singletons. Sequenced here: CD4+ or CD8+ T cells sorted from blood, sampled in a trial of the OX40 agonist ivuxolimab. This TCR derives from an adult with an advanced solid tumor such as melanoma, head and neck, liver or kidney cancer.

CDR3 loop: CASSLLGAPNNEQFF. The DNA of the CDR3 is TGTGCCAGCAGCCTGCTGGGAGCTCCTAACAATGAGCAGTTCTTC. The chain employs TRBV7-3 and TRBJ2-1; D perhaps matches TRBD2 (5 bases). V was cut by 5 bases and J by 5 bases, with 16 bases left in between. The CDR3 has 15 residues. Germline V gives CDR1 SGHTA, CDR2 FQGTGA.